By proportion, the clone carrying this T cell receptor beta chain is medium-sized. The data were obtained in a study of CD8+CD57+ T cells in acquired aplastic anemia. Genomic DNA was employed as the template in profiling TCR beta VDJ and CDR3. TCRdb called the reads again in MiXCR, with one record for every CDR3 protein. The sample contains tens of thousands of distinct CDR3 sequences, 70% to 80% of which appear only once. Material: sorted CD4+, CD8+, or CD8+CD57+ T cells (not recorded which) from PBMCs. The TCR comes from a human donor in good health, serving as a control.

CDR3: CASSVGQGNSPLHF. In DNA, the CDR3 is TGTGCCAGCAGCGTAGGACAGGGGAATTCACCCCTCCACTTT. The genes are TRBV9 and TRBJ1-6, with TRBD1 identical over 8 bases. The CDR3 covers 14 residues. Germline V gene lookup returns CDR1 SGDLS and CDR2 YYNGEE. J was trimmed by 7 bases and V by 0 bases; bases with no gene match: 0.